Presented here are 29 T cell receptor beta chains from one specimen sequenced in a study of CD8 T cells in ankylosing spondylitis. Study-level results: Seemingly distinctive of ankylosing spondylitis blood was a TCR beta motif formed by eight highly homologous variants.

TCRdb used MiXCR to reprocess the 5' RACE reads, holding one entry per CDR3 protein. The data contain about 800,000 distinct CDR3 sequences, roughly 10% of them singletons. No cognate antigen is known for these TCRs. Sequenced sample: blood, either unsorted or a sorted T cell fraction (not recorded which). The receptors were sampled from a male donor with ankylosing spondylitis.

This clonotype turned up a few times. This rearrangement joins TRBV5-1 to TRBJ1-1; 7 positions match TRBD1. The germline CDR1 and CDR2 sequences are SGHRS and YFSETQ. The CDR3 has 15 residues. The trim removed 4 bases at V and 10 bases at J, leaving 16 bases unmatched. CDR3 amino acids: CASSPFGQEGRGAFF. The DNA for the CDR3 is TGCGCCAGCAGCCCGTTCGGACAGGAAGGGAGAGGAGCTTTCTTT.

In its sample, this clonotype was seen a few times. This sequence joins TRBV20-1 and TRBJ2-7; unclear D gene. CDR3 size: 12 residues. Germline V CDR1 and CDR2: DFQATT, SNEGSKA (reference sequence). Trimming shortened V by 2 bases and J by 9 bases, and 14 bases separated the two germline ends. CDR3: CSARPITTMQYF. As DNA, the CDR3 is TGCAGTGCTAGACCCATTACTACGATGCAGTACTTC.

In its sample, this clonotype was seen a few times. The V gene is TRBV27, the J gene TRBJ2-7, with D perhaps matching TRBD1 (6 bases). Germline V CDR1 and CDR2: MNHEY, SMNVEV (reference sequence). CDR3 size: 14 residues. With 5 bases removed from V and 3 bases from J, the gap between germline ends came to 14 bases. The CDR3 loop reads CASSRKGELYEQYF. DNA for the CDR3: TGTGCCAGCAGTCGAAAGGGGGAGCTCTACGAGCAGTACTTC.

Only a few counts were recorded for this clonotype. The chain links TRBV28 to TRBJ1-1; 8 bases are a match to TRBD1. The CDR3 runs 16 residues. V dropped 5 bases and J dropped 1; count of bases not matched to a gene: 9. Germline assignment: CDR1 MDHEN and CDR2 SYDVKM. The CDR3 DNA is TGTGCCAGCAGTCATGTTACCGGGACAGGGAACACTGAAGCTTTCTTT. It yields the protein CASSHVTGTGNTEAFF.

The rearrangement uses TRBV6-2 or TRBV6-3 and TRBJ2-4, with D perhaps being TRBD1 or TRBD2 (5 bases each). In germline, CDR1 is MNHEY, CDR2 SVGEGT. V gave up 4 bases and J gave up 1 base, with 32 bases separating them. The CDR3 length is 22 residues. In DNA, the CDR3 is TGTGCCAGCAGTTCCCTCGGCGTAGGGGTACAACTCCCTAGCCTCGCCAAAAACATTCAGTACTTC. Its protein is CASSSLGVGVQLPSLAKNIQYF.

This clonotype turned up a few times. The chain carries TRBV6-5 and TRBJ2-1; tentatively, D is TRBD1 (5 bases). The CDR3 is 15 residues long. V lost 1 base and J lost 5, with 12 bases in between. Looked up from germline, CDR1 is MNHEY and CDR2 is SVGAGI. The CDR3 DNA follows: TGTGCCAGCAGTTACTTGGCAGGGTACCACAATGAGCAGTTCTTC. Translation: CASSYLAGYHNEQFF.

This clonotype has at least ten counts. CDR3 amino acids: CAISEGLRGYEQYF. The CDR3 nucleotides read TGTGCCATCAGTGAGGGGTTGAGGGGCTACGAGCAGTACTTC. The V and J genes are TRBV10-3 and TRBJ2-7; D might be TRBD1 or TRBD2, each matching 5 bases. Germline-derived CDR1 and CDR2 are ENHRY and SYGVKD. The CDR3 consists of 14 residues. V was shortened by 2 bases and J by 3 bases, with 11 bases between the two germline ends.

The table lists this clonotype with many counts. J is TRBJ2-1 and V is TRBV11-1, with D unresolved. V was trimmed by 7 bases and J by 3 bases, leaving 13 bases between them. CDR1 SGHAT and CDR2 FQDESV come from the germline V gene (reference sequence). This CDR3 comprises 14 residues. The CDR3 DNA sequence: TGTGCCAGCAAATACTGGGAAGGCTACAATGAGCAGTTCTTC. Amino acid sequence: CASKYWEGYNEQFF.

This clonotype occurred many times. The chain recombines TRBV20-1 with TRBJ1-1; D gene uncertain. The CDR3 contains 14 residues. CDR1 is DFQATT, CDR2 SNEGSKA, per germline (reference sequence). V shed 0 bases and J shed 0 bases, with 8 bases lying between them. The CDR3 here is CSARDQAVNTEAFF. CDR3 sequence (DNA): TGCAGTGCTAGAGATCAGGCAGTGAACACTGAAGCTTTCTTT.

This clonotype turned up a few times. The V and J genes are TRBV7-2 and TRBJ2-2, with no clear D. CDR3 length equals 13 residues. CDR1 and CDR2 from the germline V gene are SGHTA and FQGNSA. The V end was cut by 5 bases, the J end by 7 bases, with 11 bases between. The CDR3: CASSIKGNGELFF. In DNA, the CDR3 is TGTGCCAGCAGCATAAAGGGAAACGGGGAGCTGTTTTTT. The full variable domain, with the rest looked up from reference TRBV7-2 and TRBJ2-2, is GAGVSQSPSNKVTEKGKDVELRCDPISGHTALYWYRQSLGQGLEFLIYFQGNSAPDKSGLPSDRFSAERTGGSVSTLTIQRTQQEDSAVYLCASSIKGNGELFFGEGSRLTVL.

The V gene is TRBV4-3, the J gene TRBJ1-5; tentative D call: TRBD1 (5 bases). With 0 bases removed from V and 5 bases from J, the gap between germline ends came to 8 bases. Per germline, CDR1 LGHNA and CDR2 YSLEER. This CDR3 comprises 14 residues. CDR3 nucleotides: TGCGCCAGCAGCCAAGAGAGGGGAGATCAGCCCCAGCATTTT. Protein sequence: CASSQERGDQPQHF.

The CDR3 protein is CASSPTEGTEAFF. The CDR3 DNA follows: TGTGCCAGCAGCCCCACGGAGGGAACTGAAGCTTTCTTT. V usage is TRBV7-3 and J usage is TRBJ1-1, with D uncertain. The CDR3 extends over 13 amino acids. Trimming took off 5 bases at V and 5 bases at J, with 12 bases between the two ends. Per germline, CDR1 SGHTA and CDR2 FQGTGA.

This clonotype occurred many times. V and J are TRBV28 and TRBJ2-1; TRBD2 agrees at 7 bases. Looked up from germline, CDR1 is MDHEN and CDR2 is SYDVKM. The junction had 8 bases not matched to a gene; V was cut back by 5 bases and J by 7 bases. The CDR3 sequence is 14 residues long. The CDR3 region has the DNA TGTGCCAGCAGTCTACGGGACTACCTAAATGAGCAGTTCTTC. Encoded protein: CASSLRDYLNEQFF.

This sequence joins TRBV2 and TRBJ2-6, with D tentatively TRBD2 (5 bases). The V end lost 9 bases, the J end lost 0 bases, and 6 bases lay between the germline ends. Germline V gene lookup returns CDR1 SNHLY and CDR2 FYNNEI. The CDR3 totals 13 residues. The CDR3 DNA sequence: TGTGCCAGTGCGGGCTCTGGGGCCAACGTCCTGACTTTC. Residues: CASAGSGANVLTF. Filled out from reference TRBV2 and TRBJ2-6, the complete variable domain reads EPEVTQTPSHQVTQMGQEVILRCVPISNHLYFYWYRQILGQKVEFLVSFYNNEISEKSEIFDDQFSVERPDGSNFTLKIRSTKLEDSAMYFCASAGSGANVLTFGAGSRLTVL.

The chain links TRBV9 to TRBJ2-2; the D gene is possibly TRBD1 (5 bases). Germline CDR1 SGDLS, CDR2 YYNGEE. The V and J ends lost 4 bases and 4 bases respectively, with 11 bases between them. This CDR3 contains 14 residues. The chain's CDR3 is CASSKQTVTGELFF. The CDR3 DNA is TGTGCCAGCAGCAAACAGACAGTCACCGGGGAGCTGTTTTTT.

At least ten counts were recorded for this clonotype. This chain connects TRBV3-1 to TRBJ2-1, with TRBD1 matching 7 bases. After removal of 3 bases from V and 10 bases from J, the junction contained 6 bases not matched to a gene. The germline gives CDR1 LGHDT, CDR2 YNNKEL (reference sequence). The CDR3 extends over 13 amino acids. The CDR3 DNA sequence: TGTGCCAGCAGCCAGGGACAGTCGGAGGAGCAGTTCTTC. It yields the protein CASSQGQSEEQFF.

V usage is TRBV5-1 and J usage is TRBJ2-5, with a weak D call TRBD2 (6 bases). Germline values: CDR1 SGHRS, CDR2 YFSETQ. V shed 1 base and J shed 2 bases, with 9 bases lying between them. The CDR3 totals 14 residues. This CDR3 reads CASSLWGEQETQYF. DNA for the CDR3: TGCGCCAGCAGCTTGTGGGGGGAACAAGAGACCCAGTACTTC.

The J gene is TRBJ2-5, the V gene TRBV5-1; D uncertain. The CDR3 runs 14 residues. The germline V gene encodes CDR1 SGHRS and CDR2 YFSETQ. V was clipped by 0 bases and J by 3 bases, with 9 bases between them. The CDR3 loop is CASSLVTIEETQYF. The CDR3 region has the DNA TGCGCCAGCAGCTTGGTTACGATAGAAGAGACCCAGTACTTC.

The CDR3 bases are TGTGCCAGCAGCTCCCAGGGGGACGGGCAGTTCTTC. It yields the protein CASSSQGDGQFF. This chain uses TRBV11-2 with TRBJ2-1, with 7 bases that match TRBD1. Germline V gene sequence: CDR1 SGHAT, CDR2 FQNNGV. V was clipped by 4 bases and J by 12 bases; unmatched bases: 6. This CDR3 is 12 amino acids long.

This clonotype has only a few counts. The gene calls are TRBV29-1 and TRBJ2-5; TRBD2 agrees at 9 bases. V shed 7 bases and J 5 bases; nucleotides not matched to a gene: 8. In germline, CDR1 is SQVTM, CDR2 ANQGSEA. The CDR3 spans 13 residues. In DNA form, the CDR3 reads TGCAGCGCTCCGGGACTAGCAATGGAGACCCAGTACTTC. It specifies CSAPGLAMETQYF.

This clonotype has just a few counts. The chain joins TRBV24-1 to TRBJ2-1; D gene unclear. CDR1 KGHDR and CDR2 SFDVKD come from the germline V gene. The V gene lost 3 bases and the J gene lost 7 bases, with 15 bases spanning the gap. CDR3 length equals 15 residues. The CDR3 DNA is TGTGCCACCAGTGATAGTAAAGCTTTAAGGAATGAGCAGTTCTTC. Its translation is CATSDSKALRNEQFF.

This clonotype was counted only a few times. V and J are TRBV20-1 and TRBJ2-1; weak D call: TRBD2 (5 bases). Germline-derived CDR1 and CDR2 are DFQATT and SNEGSKA (reference sequence). The CDR3 has 14 residues. Trimming stripped 3 bases from V and 2 bases from J, with 11 bases between. CDR3 region: CSARDFLAYNEQFF. CDR3 sequence (DNA): TGCAGTGCTAGGGACTTCCTTGCCTACAATGAGCAGTTCTTC.

The chain has TRBV28 and TRBJ1-6; D unresolved. CDR3 length: 13 amino acids. V was clipped by 10 bases and J by 0 bases, with 7 bases between them. Germline CDR1 MDHEN, CDR2 SYDVKM. Written as DNA, the CDR3 is TGTGCCACTCACAGCTCCTATAATTCACCCCTCCACTTT. Protein sequence: CATHSSYNSPLHF.

This clonotype was seen a few times. In DNA form, the CDR3 reads TGCAGCGTTGAGGCGGGAGGGCCAGGCACAGATACGCAGTATTTT. Amino acids: CSVEAGGPGTDTQYF. This chain connects TRBV29-1 to TRBJ2-3, with 9 bases matching TRBD2. The germline gives CDR1 SQVTM, CDR2 ANQGSEA. The CDR3 is 15 amino acids. After removal of 3 bases from V and 1 base from J, the junction contained 5 bases not matched to a gene.

This clonotype was observed a few times. This chain connects TRBV18 to TRBJ2-7; possible D gene TRBD2, 5 bases. The CDR3 is 12 residues long. V gave up 6 bases and J gave up 5 bases, with 11 bases separating them. Germline V gives CDR1 KGHSH, CDR2 LQKENI. Written as DNA, the CDR3 is TGTGCCAGCTCCCCCGGGGATCACGAGCAGTACTTC. Protein: CASSPGDHEQYF.

Of note for this clonotype: One base away lies a much larger clone, so this may be a sequencing read error. The V call is TRBV12-3 or TRBV12-4, the J call TRBJ1-5, with D perhaps matching TRBD1 (5 bases). The CDR3 covers 14 residues. The CDR3 is CTSSLEGAGQPQHF. CDR3 DNA: TGTACCAGCAGTTTAGAAGGGGCAGGTCAGCCCCAGCATTTT.

The J gene is TRBJ1-1, the V gene TRBV20-1; a weak D match, TRBD1 (5 bases). The CDR3 has 12 amino acids. With 1 base removed from V and 11 bases from J, the gap between germline ends came to 14 bases. Germline CDR1 is DFQATT and CDR2 is SNEGSKA (reference sequence). The CDR3, as DNA: TGCAGTGCTAGAGCTGCGGGGGGGGAGGCTTTCTTT. Residues: CSARAAGGEAFF.

V is TRBV5-5 and J is TRBJ1-1; 7 nucleotides match TRBD1. The CDR3 runs 14 residues. Trimming cost V 4 bases and J 7 bases; bases outside gene matches: 10. Germline-derived CDR1 and CDR2 are SGHKS and YYEKEE (reference sequence). Here the CDR3 DNA reads TGTGCCAGCAGCCCCTGGACAGGACCCGGTGAAGCTTTCTTT. Protein sequence: CASSPWTGPGEAFF.

The J gene is TRBJ1-2, the V gene TRBV4-3; D is ambiguous. CDR3 length equals 15 residues. CDR1 and CDR2 from the germline V gene are LGHNA and YSLEER. Trimming left V 0 bases short and J 1 base short, with 9 bases between. The CDR3 reads CASSQDGRGNYGYTF. The CDR3 DNA reads TGCGCCAGCAGCCAAGACGGCCGTGGTAACTATGGCTACACCTTC.